This TCR beta chain was recovered during a study of CD8 T cells in ankylosing spondylitis. V dropped 3 bases and J dropped 2 bases, with 18 bases sitting between them. This CDR3 spans 16 amino acids. Per germline, CDR1 DFQATT and CDR2 SNEGSKA (reference sequence). Construction of TCR beta libraries was performed using quantitative 5'-RACE with molecular barcodes. TCRdb re-called the 5' RACE reads with MiXCR, one entry per CDR3 protein. The sample records 150,000 or so distinct CDR3 sequences, roughly 12% being singletons. As regards this clonotype: What it recognizes is unknown.

Study-level points and caveats: Both synovial fluid and blood in reactive arthritis had previously been reported to carry some motif variants. Reportedly, matched ankylosing spondylitis synovial fluid was significantly enriched for disease-linked clones. Made up of eight highly homologous variants, a TCR beta motif appeared characteristic of ankylosing spondylitis blood.

This clonotype was sampled from a male donor with ankylosing spondylitis or in good health (not recorded which). V gene TRBV20-1 combines with J gene TRBJ2-3; D unclear. What was sequenced was blood, either unsorted or a sorted T cell fraction (not recorded which). The CDR3 is CSARTPIGGSTDTQYF. DNA of the CDR3: TGCAGTGCTAGGACTCCCATCGGCGGTTCCACAGATACGCAGTATTTT.